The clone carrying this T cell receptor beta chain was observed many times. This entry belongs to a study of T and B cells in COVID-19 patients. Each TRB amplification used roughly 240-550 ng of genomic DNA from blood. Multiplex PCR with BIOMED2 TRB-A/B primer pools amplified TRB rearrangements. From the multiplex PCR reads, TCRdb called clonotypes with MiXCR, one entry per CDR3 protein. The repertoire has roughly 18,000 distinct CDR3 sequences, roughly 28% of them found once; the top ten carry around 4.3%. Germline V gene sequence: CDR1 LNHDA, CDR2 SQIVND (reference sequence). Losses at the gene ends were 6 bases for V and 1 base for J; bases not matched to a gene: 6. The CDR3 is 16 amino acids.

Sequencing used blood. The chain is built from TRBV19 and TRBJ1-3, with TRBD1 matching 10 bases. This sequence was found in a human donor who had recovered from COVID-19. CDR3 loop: CASSPGDRGSGNTIYF. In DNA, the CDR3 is TGTGCCAGTAGCCCAGGGGACAGGGGATCTGGAAACACCATATATTTT. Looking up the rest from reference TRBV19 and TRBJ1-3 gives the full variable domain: DGGITQSPKYLFRKEGQNVTLSCEQNLNHDAMYWYRQDPGQGLRLIYYSQIVNDFQKGDIAEGYSVSREKKESFPLTVTSAQKNPTAFYLCASSPGDRGSGNTIYFGEGSWLTVV.